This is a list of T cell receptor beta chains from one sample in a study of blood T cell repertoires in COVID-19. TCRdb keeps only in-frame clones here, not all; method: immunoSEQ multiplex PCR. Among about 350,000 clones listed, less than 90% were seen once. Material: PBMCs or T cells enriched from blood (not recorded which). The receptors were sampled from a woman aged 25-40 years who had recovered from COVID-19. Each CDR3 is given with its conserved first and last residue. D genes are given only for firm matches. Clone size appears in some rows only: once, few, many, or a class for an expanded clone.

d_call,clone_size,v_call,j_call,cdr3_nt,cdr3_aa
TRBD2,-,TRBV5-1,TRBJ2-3,TGCGCCAGCAGCTTCTCTGCAATTCAGCGGGAGTGGGGCACAGATACGCAGTATTTT,CASSFSAIQREWGTDTQYF
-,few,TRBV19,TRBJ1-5,TGTGCCAGTAGAAAGGAGTCAGGGGCCGGTCAGCCCCAGCATTTT,CASRKESGAGQPQHF
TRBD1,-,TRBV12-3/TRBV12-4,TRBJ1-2,TGTGCCAGCAGCCTCCGGGACAGTCGGTCCTTC,CASSLRDSRSF
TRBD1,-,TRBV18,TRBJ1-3,TGTGCCAGCTCACCAGTTTATCGGGACAGCTTCTCTGGAAACACCATATATTTT,CASSPVYRDSFSGNTIYF
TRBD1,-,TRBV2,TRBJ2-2,TGTGCCAGCAGCCCCGGGACAGGCCGAACCACCGGGGAGCTGTTTTTT,CASSPGTGRTTGELFF
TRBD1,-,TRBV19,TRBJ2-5,TGTGCCAGTAGTGGGACAGGGGGCGCAGAGACCCAGTACTTC,CASSGTGGAETQYF
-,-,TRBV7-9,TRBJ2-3,TGTGCCGGCCTCCCGGGTGCAGACCGCACAGATACGCAGTATTTT,CAGLPGADRTDTQYF
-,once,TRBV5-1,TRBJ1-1,TGCGCCAGCAGCCCGGGGGGGACATCTTTAGGAGCTGAAGCTTTCTTT,CASSPGGTSLGAEAFF
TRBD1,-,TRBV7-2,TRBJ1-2,TGTGCCAGCAGCTTAGGGGTGGACAGGGTTACAGGCTACACCTTC,CASSLGVDRVTGYTF
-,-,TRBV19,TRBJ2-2,TGTGCCAGTGGACAAATGCCCTTCGCGAACACCGGGGAGCTGTTTTTT,CASGQMPFANTGELFF
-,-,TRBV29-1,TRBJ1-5,TGCAGCGTTGCCCCGGGGGGCAATCAGCCCCAGCATTTT,CSVAPGGNQPQHF
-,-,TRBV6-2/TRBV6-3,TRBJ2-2,TGTGCCAGCAGTTCTCCCCCCGCAGGCGGGGAGCTGTTTTTT,CASSSPPAGGELFF
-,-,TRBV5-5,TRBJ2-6,TGTGCCAGCAGCTTGGCGAGCTCTGGGGCCAACGTCCTGACTTTC,CASSLASSGANVLTF
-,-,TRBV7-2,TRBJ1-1,TGTGCCAGCAGCTTAGGATGGGGGCTGGACACTGAAGCTTTCTTT,CASSLGWGLDTEAFF
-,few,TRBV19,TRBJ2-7,TGTGCCAGTAGTATAGCGGACAGCCTCTCCTACGAGCAGTACTTC,CASSIADSLSYEQYF
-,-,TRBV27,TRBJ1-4,TGTGCCAGCAGTTTAAATATGGGGGCAGGTGAAAAACTGTTTTTT,CASSLNMGAGEKLFF
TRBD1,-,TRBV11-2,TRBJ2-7,TGTGCCAGCAGCTTGGTTGGGTTTAGGGACAGCCCTCGCGGGCAGTACTTC,CASSLVGFRDSPRGQYF
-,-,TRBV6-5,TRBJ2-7,TGTGCCAGCAGTTATAACAGGGTCATCCACGAGCAGTACTTC,CASSYNRVIHEQYF
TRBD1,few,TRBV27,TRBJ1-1,TGTCCCCCGGGGAGGACAGGGGGCAACACTGAAGCTTTCTTT,CPPGRTGGNTEAFF
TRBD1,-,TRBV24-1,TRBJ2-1,TGTGCCACCAGTGATGGGACAGGGGACAATGAGCAGTTCTTC,CATSDGTGDNEQFF
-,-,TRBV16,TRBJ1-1,TGTGCCAGCAGCCAATTTTTGGGGGGTAACACTGAAGCTTTCTTT,CASSQFLGGNTEAFF
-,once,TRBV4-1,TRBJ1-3,TGCGCCAGCAGCCAAGGGACGGGAGGGGACTCCTCTGGAAACACCATATATTTT,CASSQGTGGDSSGNTIYF